The clone carrying this T cell receptor (beta chain) was observed a few times. J gave up 1 base and V 5 bases, and 4 bases lay outside the gene matches. The V gene's germline CDR1 is SGHVS and CDR2 FQNEAQ. This CDR3 is built from 14 residues. The data were obtained in a study of blood T cell repertoires in COVID-19. Across the study: Collection of acute and convalescent COVID-19 samples took place in the United States, Italy and Spain. The cDNA or gDNA used as material had been derived from T cells, B-cell-depleted T cells, or PBMCs.

Using immunoSEQ multiplex PCR, the repertoire was profiled, and TCRdb retains in-frame clones only, with some absent. The sample lists around 58,000 clones; approximately 80% were seen once. This study enrolled people aged roughly 18 to 100 from around 25 US geographic areas. Self-reported history from a screening survey and questionnaire set each donor's cohort. The sequencing sample was made of PBMCs or T cells enriched from blood (not recorded which). The sequence was collected from a woman between 35 and 50 years old with acute COVID-19. The rearrangement uses TRBV7-8 and TRBJ1-1; 7 positions match TRBD1. The CDR3 protein is CASSPRTGNTEAFF. CDR3 sequence (DNA): TGTGCCAGCAGCCCGCGGACAGGGAACACTGAAGCTTTCTTT.